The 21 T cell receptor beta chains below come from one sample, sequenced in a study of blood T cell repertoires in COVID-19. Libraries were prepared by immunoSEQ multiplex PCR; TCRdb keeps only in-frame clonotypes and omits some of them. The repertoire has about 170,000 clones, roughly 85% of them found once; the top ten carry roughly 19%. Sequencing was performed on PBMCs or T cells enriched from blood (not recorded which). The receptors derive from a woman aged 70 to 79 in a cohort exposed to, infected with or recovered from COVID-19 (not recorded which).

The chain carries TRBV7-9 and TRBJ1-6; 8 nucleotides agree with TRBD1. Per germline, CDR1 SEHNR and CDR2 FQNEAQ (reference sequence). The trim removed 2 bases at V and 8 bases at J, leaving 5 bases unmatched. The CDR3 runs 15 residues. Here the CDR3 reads CASSLHSGQDSPLHF. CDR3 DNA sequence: TGTGCCAGCAGCTTACATTCGGGACAGGATTCACCCCTCCACTTT.

Here the CDR3 reads CASSLRSSYGYTF. The CDR3 region has the DNA TGTGCCAGCAGTTTGAGGTCGTCCTATGGCTACACCTTC. The chain employs TRBV12-3 or TRBV12-4 and TRBJ1-2; D uncertain. The CDR3 runs to 13 residues. V lost 3 bases, J lost 4 bases, and 9 bases lay in between.

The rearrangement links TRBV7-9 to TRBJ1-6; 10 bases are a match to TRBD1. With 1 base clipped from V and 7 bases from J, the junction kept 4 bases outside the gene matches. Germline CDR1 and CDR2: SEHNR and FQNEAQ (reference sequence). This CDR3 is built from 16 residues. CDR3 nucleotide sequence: TGTGCCAGCAGCTTAGGACAGGGGGCGGCAAATTCACCCCTCCACTTT. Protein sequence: CASSLGQGAANSPLHF. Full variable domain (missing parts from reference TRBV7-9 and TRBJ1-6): DTGVSQNPRHKITKRGQNVTFRCDPISEHNRLYWYRQTLGQGPEFLTYFQNEAQLEKSRLLSDRFSAERPKGSFSTLEIQRTEQGDSAMYLCASSLGQGAANSPLHFGNGTRLTVT.

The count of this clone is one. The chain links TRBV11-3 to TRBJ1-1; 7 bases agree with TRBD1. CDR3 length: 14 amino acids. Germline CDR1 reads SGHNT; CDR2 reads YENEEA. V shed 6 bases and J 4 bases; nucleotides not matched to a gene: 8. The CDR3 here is CASSPQGVGTEAFF. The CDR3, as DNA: TGTGCCAGCAGTCCTCAGGGGGTCGGCACTGAAGCTTTCTTT.

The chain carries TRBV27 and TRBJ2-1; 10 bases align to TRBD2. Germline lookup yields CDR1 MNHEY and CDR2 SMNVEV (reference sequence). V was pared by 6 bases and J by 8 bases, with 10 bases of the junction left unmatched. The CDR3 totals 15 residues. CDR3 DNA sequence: TGTGCCAGCAGACCTGCGAGCGGGAGGGTGTATGAGCAGTTCTTC. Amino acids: CASRPASGRVYEQFF.

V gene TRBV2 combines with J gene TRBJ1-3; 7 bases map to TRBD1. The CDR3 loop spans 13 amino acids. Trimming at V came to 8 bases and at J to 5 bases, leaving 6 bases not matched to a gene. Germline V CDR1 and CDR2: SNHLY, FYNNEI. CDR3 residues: CASSRDSRNTIYF. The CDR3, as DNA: TGTGCCAGCTCCCGGGACAGTAGAAACACCATATATTTT.

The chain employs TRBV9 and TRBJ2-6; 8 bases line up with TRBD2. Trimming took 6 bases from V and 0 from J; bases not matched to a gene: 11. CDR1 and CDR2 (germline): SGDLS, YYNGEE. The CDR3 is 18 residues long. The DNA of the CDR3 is TGTGCCAGCACCCCAAATTGGAGCGGGAGCTCTGGGGCCAACGTCCTGACTTTC. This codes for CASTPNWSGSSGANVLTF.

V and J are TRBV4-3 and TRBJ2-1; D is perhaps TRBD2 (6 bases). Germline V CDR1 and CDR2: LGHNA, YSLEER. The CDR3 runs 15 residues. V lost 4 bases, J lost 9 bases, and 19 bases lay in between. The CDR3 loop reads CASSPVGDSAGEQFF. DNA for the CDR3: TGCGCCAGCAGCCCCGTCGGGGACTCCGCCGGTGAGCAGTTCTTC.

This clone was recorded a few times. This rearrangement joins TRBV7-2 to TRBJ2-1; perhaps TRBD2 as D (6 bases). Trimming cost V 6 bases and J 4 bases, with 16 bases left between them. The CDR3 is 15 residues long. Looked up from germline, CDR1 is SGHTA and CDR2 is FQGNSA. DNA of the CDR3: TGTGCCAGCAGGTACGCGGCTAGCGCTTACAATGAGCAGTTCTTC. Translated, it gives CASRYAASAYNEQFF. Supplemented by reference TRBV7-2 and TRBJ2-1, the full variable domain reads GAGVSQSPSNKVTEKGKDVELRCDPISGHTALYWYRQSLGQGLEFLIYFQGNSAPDKSGLPSDRFSAERTGGSVSTLTIQRTQQEDSAVYLCASRYAASAYNEQFFGPGTRLTVL.

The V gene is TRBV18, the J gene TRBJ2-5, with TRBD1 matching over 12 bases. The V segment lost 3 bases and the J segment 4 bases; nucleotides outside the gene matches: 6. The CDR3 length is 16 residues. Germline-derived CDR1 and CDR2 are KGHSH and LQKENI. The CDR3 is CASSPAGTGGGETQYF. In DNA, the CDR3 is TGTGCCAGCTCACCCGCCGGGACAGGGGGCGGAGAGACCCAGTACTTC.

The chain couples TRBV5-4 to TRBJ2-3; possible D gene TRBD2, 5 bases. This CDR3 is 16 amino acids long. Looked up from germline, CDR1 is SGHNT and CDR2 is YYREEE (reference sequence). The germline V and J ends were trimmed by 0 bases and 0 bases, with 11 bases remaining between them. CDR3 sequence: CASSLGGRYSTDTQYF. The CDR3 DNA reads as TGTGCCAGCAGCTTGGGAGGGAGATATAGCACAGATACGCAGTATTTT. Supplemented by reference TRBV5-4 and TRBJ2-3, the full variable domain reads ETGVTQSPTHLIKTRGQQVTLRCSSQSGHNTVSWYQQALGQGPQFIFQYYREEENGRGNFPPRFSGLQFPNYSSELNVNALELDDSALYLCASSLGGRYSTDTQYFGPGTRLTVL.

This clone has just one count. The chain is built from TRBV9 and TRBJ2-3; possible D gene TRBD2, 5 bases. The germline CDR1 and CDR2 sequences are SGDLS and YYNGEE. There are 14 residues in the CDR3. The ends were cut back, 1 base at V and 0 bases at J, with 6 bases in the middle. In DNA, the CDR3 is TGTGCCAGCAGCGTACCGGGGAGCACAGATACGCAGTATTTT. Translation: CASSVPGSTDTQYF.

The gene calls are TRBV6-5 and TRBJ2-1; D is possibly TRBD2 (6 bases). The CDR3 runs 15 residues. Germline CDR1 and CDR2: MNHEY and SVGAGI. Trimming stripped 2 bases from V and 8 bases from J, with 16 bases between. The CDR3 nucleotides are TGTGCCAGCAGTTACCGGACGGGAGAATCCCATGAGCAGTTCTTC. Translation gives CASSYRTGESHEQFF.

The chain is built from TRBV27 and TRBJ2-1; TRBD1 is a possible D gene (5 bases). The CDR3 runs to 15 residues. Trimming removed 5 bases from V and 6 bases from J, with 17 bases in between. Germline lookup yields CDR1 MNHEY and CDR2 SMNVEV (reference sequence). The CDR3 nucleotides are TGTGCCAGCAGTCATGGGGCCCCCAATAGCAATGAGCAGTTCTTC. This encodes CASSHGAPNSNEQFF.

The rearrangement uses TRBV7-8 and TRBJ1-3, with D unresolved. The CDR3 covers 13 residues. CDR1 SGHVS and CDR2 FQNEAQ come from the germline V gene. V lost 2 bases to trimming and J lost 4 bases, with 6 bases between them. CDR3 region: CASSLIEGNTIYF. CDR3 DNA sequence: TGTGCCAGCAGCTTAATAGAGGGAAACACCATATATTTT.

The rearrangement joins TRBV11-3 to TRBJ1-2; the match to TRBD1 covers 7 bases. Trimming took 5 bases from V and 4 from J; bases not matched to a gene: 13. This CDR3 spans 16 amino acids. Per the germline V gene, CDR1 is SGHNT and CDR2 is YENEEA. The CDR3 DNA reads TGTGCCAGCAGCCACGCCGGGACAGCCCGTTCCTATGGCTACACCTTC. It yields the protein CASSHAGTARSYGYTF.

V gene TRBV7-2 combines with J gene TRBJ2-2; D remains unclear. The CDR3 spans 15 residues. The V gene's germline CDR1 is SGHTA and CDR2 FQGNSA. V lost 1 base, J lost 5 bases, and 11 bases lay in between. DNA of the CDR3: TGTGCCAGCAGCTTAGACTACCTGAAAACCGGGGAGCTGTTTTTT. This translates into CASSLDYLKTGELFF.

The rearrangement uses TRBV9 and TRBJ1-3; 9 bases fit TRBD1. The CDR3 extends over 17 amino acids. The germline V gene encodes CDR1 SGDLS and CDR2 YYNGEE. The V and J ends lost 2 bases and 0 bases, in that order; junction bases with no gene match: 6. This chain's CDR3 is CASSVGTGKVSGNTIYF. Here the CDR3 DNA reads TGTGCCAGCAGCGTCGGGACAGGGAAAGTCTCTGGAAACACCATATATTTT.

The CDR3 sequence is CASLRTQGSSTGNTIYF. The DNA for the CDR3 is TGTGCCAGTCTACGGACACAGGGGAGTTCTACTGGAAACACCATATATTTT. The chain joins TRBV19 to TRBJ1-3, with TRBD1 matching over 7 bases. This CDR3 spans 17 amino acids. Germline CDR1 reads LNHDA; CDR2 reads SQIVND (reference sequence). V lost 8 bases to trimming and J lost 2 bases; unmatched junction nucleotides: 15.

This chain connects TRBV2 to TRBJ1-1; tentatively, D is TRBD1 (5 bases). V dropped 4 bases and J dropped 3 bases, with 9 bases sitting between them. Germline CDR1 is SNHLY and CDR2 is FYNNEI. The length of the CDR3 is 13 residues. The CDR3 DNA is TGTGCCAGCAGTGTAGGAGGGGACACTGAAGCTTTCTTT. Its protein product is CASSVGGDTEAFF.

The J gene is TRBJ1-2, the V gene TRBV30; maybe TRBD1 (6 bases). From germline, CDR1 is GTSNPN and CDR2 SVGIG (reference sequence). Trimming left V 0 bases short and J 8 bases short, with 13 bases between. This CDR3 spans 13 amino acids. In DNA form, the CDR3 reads TGTGCCTGGAGTGTATCGGCAGGGGCCGGCTACACCTTC. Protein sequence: CAWSVSAGAGYTF.